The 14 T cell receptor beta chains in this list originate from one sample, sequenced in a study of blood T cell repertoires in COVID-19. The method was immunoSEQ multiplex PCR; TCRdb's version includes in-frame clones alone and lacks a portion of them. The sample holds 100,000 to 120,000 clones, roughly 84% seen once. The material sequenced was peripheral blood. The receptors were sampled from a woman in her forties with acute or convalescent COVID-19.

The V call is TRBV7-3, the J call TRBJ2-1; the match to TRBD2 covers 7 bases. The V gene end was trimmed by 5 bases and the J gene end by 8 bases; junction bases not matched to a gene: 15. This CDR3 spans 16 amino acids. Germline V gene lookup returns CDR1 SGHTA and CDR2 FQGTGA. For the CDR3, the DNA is TGTGCCAGCAGCGTATTCGGGGGGAAGTCATTCTATGAGCAGTTCTTC. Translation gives CASSVFGGKSFYEQFF.

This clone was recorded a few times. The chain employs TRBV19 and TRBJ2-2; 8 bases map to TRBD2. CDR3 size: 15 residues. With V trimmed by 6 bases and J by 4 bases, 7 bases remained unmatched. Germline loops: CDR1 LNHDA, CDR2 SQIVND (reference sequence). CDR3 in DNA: TGTGCCAGTAGCATCGGGGGGGTGCCCACCGGGGAGCTGTTTTTT. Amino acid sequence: CASSIGGVPTGELFF.

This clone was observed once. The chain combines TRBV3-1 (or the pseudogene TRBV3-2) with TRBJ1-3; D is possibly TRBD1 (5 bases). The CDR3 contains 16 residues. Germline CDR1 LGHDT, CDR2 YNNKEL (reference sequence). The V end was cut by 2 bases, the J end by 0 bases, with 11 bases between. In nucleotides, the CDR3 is TGTGCCAGCAGCCAACATGGGGCTAACTCTGGAAACACCATATATTTT. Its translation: CASSQHGANSGNTIYF.

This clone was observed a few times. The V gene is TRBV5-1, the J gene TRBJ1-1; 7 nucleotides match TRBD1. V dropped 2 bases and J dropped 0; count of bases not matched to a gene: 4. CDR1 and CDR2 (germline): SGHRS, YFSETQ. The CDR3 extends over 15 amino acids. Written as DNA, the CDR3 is TGCGCCAGCAGCTTTCGGGACAGACTGAACACTGAAGCTTTCTTT. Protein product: CASSFRDRLNTEAFF.

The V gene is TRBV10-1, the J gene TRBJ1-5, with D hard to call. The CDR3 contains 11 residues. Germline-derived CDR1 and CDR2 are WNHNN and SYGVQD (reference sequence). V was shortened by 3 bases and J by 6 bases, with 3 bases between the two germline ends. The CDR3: CASSDGQPQHF. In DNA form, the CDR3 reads TGCGCCAGCAGTGACGGTCAGCCCCAGCATTTT.

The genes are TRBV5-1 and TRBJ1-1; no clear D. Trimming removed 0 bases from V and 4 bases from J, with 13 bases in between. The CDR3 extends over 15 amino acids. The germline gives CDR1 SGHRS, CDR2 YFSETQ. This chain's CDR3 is CASSLGNSGFTEAFF. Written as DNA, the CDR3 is TGCGCCAGCAGCTTGGGTAACTCGGGTTTCACTGAAGCTTTCTTT.

CDR3 region: CASSPGGGQPQHF. The CDR3, as DNA: TGTGCCAGCAGTCCAGGGGGAGGTCAGCCCCAGCATTTT. The chain combines TRBV12-3 or TRBV12-4 with TRBJ1-5; 7 positions match TRBD1. The CDR3 consists of 13 residues. J was trimmed by 6 bases and V by 5 bases; bases with no gene match: 4.

This CDR3 reads CASSQAGGPGEQYF. For the CDR3, the DNA is TGTGCCAGCTCCCAAGCGGGGGGGCCAGGGGAGCAGTACTTC. This sequence joins TRBV18 and TRBJ2-7; TRBD2 aligns across 10 bases. CDR3 length: 14 amino acids. With V trimmed by 6 bases and J by 7 bases, 9 bases remained unmatched. CDR1 and CDR2 (germline): KGHSH, LQKENI.

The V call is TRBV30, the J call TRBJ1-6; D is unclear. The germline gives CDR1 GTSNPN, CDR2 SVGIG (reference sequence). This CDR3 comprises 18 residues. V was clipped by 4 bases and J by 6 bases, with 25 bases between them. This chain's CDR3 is CAWTRGSGSTRGNSPLHF. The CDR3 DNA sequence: TGTGCCTGGACCCGGGGTTCGGGGTCCACGAGAGGTAATTCACCCCTCCACTTT.

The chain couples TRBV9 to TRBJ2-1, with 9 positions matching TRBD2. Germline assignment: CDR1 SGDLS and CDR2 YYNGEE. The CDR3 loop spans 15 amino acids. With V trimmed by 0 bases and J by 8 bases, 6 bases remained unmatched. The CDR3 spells CASSVERGGVDEQFF. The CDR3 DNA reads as TGTGCCAGCAGCGTAGAGCGCGGGGGGGTAGATGAGCAGTTCTTC.

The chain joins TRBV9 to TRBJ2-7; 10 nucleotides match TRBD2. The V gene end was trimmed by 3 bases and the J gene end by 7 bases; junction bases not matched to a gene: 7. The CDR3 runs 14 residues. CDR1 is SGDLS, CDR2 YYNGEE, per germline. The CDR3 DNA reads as TGTGCCAGCAGCGCCCGCCTAGCGGGGGATGAGCAGTACTTC. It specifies CASSARLAGDEQYF.

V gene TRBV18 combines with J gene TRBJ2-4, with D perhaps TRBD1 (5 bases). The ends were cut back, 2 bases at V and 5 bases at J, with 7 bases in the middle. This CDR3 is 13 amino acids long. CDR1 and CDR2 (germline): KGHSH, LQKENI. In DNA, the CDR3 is TGTGCCAGCTCACCAGACAGCCAAAACATTCAGTACTTC. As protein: CASSPDSQNIQYF.

The CDR3 coding sequence is TGTGCCAGCAGCGTGGGGGCCCATGACATTCAGTACTTC. Translating it yields CASSVGAHDIQYF. V usage is TRBV9 and J usage is TRBJ2-4; D perhaps matches TRBD1 (6 bases). V was pared by 2 bases and J by 8 bases, with 11 bases between. Germline CDR1 is SGDLS and CDR2 is YYNGEE. This CDR3 is 13 amino acids long. The whole variable domain, filled in from reference TRBV9 and TRBJ2-4, reads DSGVTQTPKHLITATGQRVTLRCSPRSGDLSVYWYQQSLDQGLQFLIQYYNGEERAKGNILERFSAQQFPDLHSELNLSSLELGDSALYFCASSVGAHDIQYFGAGTRLSVL.

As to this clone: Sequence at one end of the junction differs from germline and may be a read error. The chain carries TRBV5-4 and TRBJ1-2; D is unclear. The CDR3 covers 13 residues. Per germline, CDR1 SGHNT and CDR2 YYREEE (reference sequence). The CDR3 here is CASSLGQDYGYTF. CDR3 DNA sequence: TGTGCCAGCAGCTTAGGGCAGGACTACGGCTACACCTTC.